This T cell receptor (beta chain) was sequenced in a study of CD8 T cells in Susac syndrome. Random hexamers served to reverse transcribe about 0.5 to 1 ug RNA. Coverage of TCR beta CDR3 amplification by immunoSEQ multiplex PCR extended to 54 Vbeta and 13 Jbeta. TCRdb called the immunoSEQ multiplex PCR reads again in MiXCR, with one record for every CDR3 protein. The data hold a few hundred thousand distinct CDR3 sequences, with approximately 85% observed a single time. Per germline, CDR1 DFQATT and CDR2 SNEGSKA (reference sequence). The V and J ends lost 2 bases and 0 bases respectively, with 17 bases between them. This CDR3 has 17 amino acids. In blood CD8+ and CD4+ T cells, TCR beta underwent sequencing.

Sequencing used CD8+ T cells from PBMCs. This clonotype was sampled from a human donor with multiple sclerosis. The chain combines TRBV20-1 with TRBJ1-5; possible D gene TRBD1, 6 bases. As DNA, the CDR3 is TGCAGTGCTAGACCCACGAGGGGGTATTTTAGCAATCAGCCCCAGCATTTT. Translating it yields CSARPTRGYFSNQPQHF.